Listed below are T cell receptor beta chains from one sample, sequenced in a study of neurological immune-mediated disorders. Each CDR3 protein is one row after TCRdb ran MiXCR on the 5' RACE reads. The sample lists about 38,000 distinct CDR3 sequences; about 4.4% were seen once. Sequenced: CD4+ T cells from blood. The receptors shown here come from a young man in good health. Each CDR3 is given with its conserved first and last residue. Each record gives: clone size, V gene, D gene, J gene, CDR3 DNA, CDR3 protein. A D gene is named only where the DNA matches it firmly. Clone size is given as once, few, many or a size class.

abundance: many
v_gene: TRBV20-1
d_gene: -
j_gene: TRBJ2-5
CDR3nt: TGCAGTGCTTTCGCGGGGGCTCCAGAGACCCAGTACTTC
CDR3aa: CSAFAGAPETQYF

abundance: many
v_gene: TRBV5-1
d_gene: -
j_gene: TRBJ1-1
CDR3nt: TGCGCCAGCAGCTTGGGGACAATGAACACTGAAGCTTTCTTT
CDR3aa: CASSLGTMNTEAFF

abundance: many
v_gene: TRBV7-6
d_gene: -
j_gene: TRBJ1-4
CDR3nt: TGTGCCAGCAGCTTAACACAGACTGAAAAACTGTTTTTT
CDR3aa: CASSLTQTEKLFF

abundance: many
v_gene: TRBV20-1
d_gene: -
j_gene: TRBJ1-2
CDR3nt: TGCAGTGCTAGAGATCAGGGCGGGAACTATGGCTACACCTTC
CDR3aa: CSARDQGGNYGYTF

abundance: many
v_gene: TRBV7-2
d_gene: -
j_gene: TRBJ2-7
CDR3nt: TGTGCCAGCAGCTTAGCGGGGGGTTCCTACGAGCAGTACTTC
CDR3aa: CASSLAGGSYEQYF

abundance: many
v_gene: TRBV5-6
d_gene: TRBD2
j_gene: TRBJ2-3
CDR3nt: TGTGCCAGCAGCTTCGCGGGGGGCGGATCCACAGATACGCAGTATTTT
CDR3aa: CASSFAGGGSTDTQYF

abundance: many
v_gene: TRBV12-3/TRBV12-4
d_gene: -
j_gene: TRBJ1-2
CDR3nt: TGTGCCAGCAGTTTGTGGGGGTTAGCTAACTATGGCTACACCTTC
CDR3aa: CASSLWGLANYGYTF

abundance: many
v_gene: TRBV29-1
d_gene: TRBD1
j_gene: TRBJ2-1
CDR3nt: TGCAGCGTTCGGACAGGGGCTAGCTCCTACAATGAGCAGTTCTTC
CDR3aa: CSVRTGASSYNEQFF

abundance: many
v_gene: TRBV3-1
d_gene: -
j_gene: TRBJ1-1
CDR3nt: TGTGCCAGCAGCACGGTTAAGTGGGGCCGTAGAGGGAACACTGAAGCTTTCTTT
CDR3aa: CASSTVKWGRRGNTEAFF

abundance: many
v_gene: TRBV20-1
d_gene: -
j_gene: TRBJ2-7
CDR3nt: TGCAGTGCTATCCGCGCACAGGGTGTAGAGCAGTACTTC
CDR3aa: CSAIRAQGVEQYF

abundance: many
v_gene: TRBV20-1
d_gene: -
j_gene: TRBJ1-5
CDR3nt: TGCAGTGCTAGATCAGACGACAATCAGCCCCAGCATTTT
CDR3aa: CSARSDDNQPQHF

abundance: many
v_gene: TRBV7-8
d_gene: TRBD2
j_gene: TRBJ2-1
CDR3nt: TGTGCCAGCAGTTGGATTGGGGGGGGGATCACCTACAATGAGCAGTTCTTC
CDR3aa: CASSWIGGGITYNEQFF

abundance: many
v_gene: TRBV5-1
d_gene: -
j_gene: TRBJ2-3
CDR3nt: TGCGCCAGCAGCTTAACCGGGACTTACACAGATACGCAGTATTTT
CDR3aa: CASSLTGTYTDTQYF

abundance: many
v_gene: TRBV20-1
d_gene: TRBD2
j_gene: TRBJ2-5
CDR3nt: TGCAGTGCTAGAAAACTAGCGGGGGGGCAAGAGACCCAGTACTTC
CDR3aa: CSARKLAGGQETQYF

abundance: many
v_gene: TRBV4-1
d_gene: TRBD1
j_gene: TRBJ2-3
CDR3nt: TGCGCCAGCAGCCAGCCGGACAGGGGATACACAGATACGCAGTATTTT
CDR3aa: CASSQPDRGYTDTQYF

abundance: many
v_gene: TRBV27
d_gene: TRBD1
j_gene: TRBJ2-7
CDR3nt: TGTGCCAGCAGACGTTCCCGGGACAGTCTTACCTACGAGCAGTACTTC
CDR3aa: CASRRSRDSLTYEQYF

abundance: many
v_gene: TRBV5-5
d_gene: TRBD1
j_gene: TRBJ1-5
CDR3nt: TGTGCCAGCAGCTCAGGGGGGAACGCCAATCAGCCCCAGCATTTT
CDR3aa: CASSSGGNANQPQHF

abundance: many
v_gene: TRBV7-2
d_gene: TRBD1
j_gene: TRBJ2-3
CDR3nt: TGTGCCAGCAGCAGGGGGCTGTGGGATACGCAGTATTTT
CDR3aa: CASSRGLWDTQYF

abundance: few
v_gene: TRBV10-3
d_gene: -
j_gene: TRBJ1-3
CDR3nt: TGTGCCATCAGGGAACAGGACAGCTCTGGAAACACCATATATTTT
CDR3aa: CAIREQDSSGNTIYF

abundance: medium-sized
v_gene: TRBV20-1
d_gene: -
j_gene: TRBJ1-1
CDR3nt: TGCAGTGTTAGGGGGAACACTGAAGCTTTCTTT
CDR3aa: CSVRGNTEAFF

abundance: many
v_gene: TRBV7-7
d_gene: -
j_gene: TRBJ2-5
CDR3nt: TGTGCTAGCAGCTTAGGTTCGGGTTTCCAAGAGACCCAGTACTTC
CDR3aa: CASSLGSGFQETQYF

abundance: many
v_gene: TRBV10-3
d_gene: TRBD2
j_gene: TRBJ2-6
CDR3nt: TGTGCCATCACGGGGGGACTAGCGTCCTCTGGGGCCAACGTCCTGACTTTC
CDR3aa: CAITGGLASSGANVLTF

abundance: many
v_gene: TRBV5-1
d_gene: -
j_gene: TRBJ1-6
CDR3nt: TGCGCCAGCAGCGGGACCACAGGGTATAATTCACCCCTCCACTTT
CDR3aa: CASSGTTGYNSPLHF

abundance: few
v_gene: TRBV19
d_gene: -
j_gene: TRBJ2-7
CDR3nt: TGTGCCAGTAGTCCTGGTGGGAAGGCCTTGCCGTACTTC
CDR3aa: CASSPGGKALPYF

abundance: many
v_gene: TRBV5-1
d_gene: -
j_gene: TRBJ2-7
CDR3nt: TGCGCCAGCAGCTTTGTCGACATCAACTACGAGCAGTACTTC
CDR3aa: CASSFVDINYEQYF

abundance: many
v_gene: TRBV24-1
d_gene: -
j_gene: TRBJ2-6
CDR3nt: TGTGCCATCACCGCGGGATGCACCTCTGGGGCCAACGTCCTGACTTTC
CDR3aa: CAITAGCTSGANVLTF

abundance: many
v_gene: TRBV5-1
d_gene: -
j_gene: TRBJ1-4
CDR3nt: TGCGCCAGCAGCGCGGGCGAAGGACGGAGACTGTTTTTT
CDR3aa: CASSAGEGRRLFF

abundance: many
v_gene: TRBV19
d_gene: -
j_gene: TRBJ2-4
CDR3nt: TGTGCCAGTAGTATAGATCAAAACATTCAGTACTTC
CDR3aa: CASSIDQNIQYF

abundance: many
v_gene: TRBV19
d_gene: -
j_gene: TRBJ1-5
CDR3nt: TGTGCCAGTAGGCGATTCACTCAGCCCCAGCATTTT
CDR3aa: CASRRFTQPQHF

abundance: many
v_gene: TRBV12-3/TRBV12-4
d_gene: TRBD1
j_gene: TRBJ1-4
CDR3nt: TGTGCCAGCAGCAAAACAGGGGTGTCGGAAAAACTGTTTTTT
CDR3aa: CASSKTGVSEKLFF

abundance: many
v_gene: TRBV5-1
d_gene: TRBD1
j_gene: TRBJ2-2
CDR3nt: TGCGCCAGCAGCTTGAACCCGGACAGGGAAACTGGGGAGCTGTTTTTT
CDR3aa: CASSLNPDRETGELFF